This TCR beta chain was observed in a study of T cell responses to AZD1222 COVID-19 vaccine (dated by TCRdb to about 2021). General notes on the study: AZD1222 recipients whose second dose came at about 4 weeks and those whose second dose came at about 12 weeks were combined into one group, since spike-specific TCR depth and breadth did not differ between the two schedules. Trial participants were enrolled by age into 18-55, 56-69 and 70-plus year subgroups, with about 150, 28 and 57 TCR-sequenced participants respectively. TCR sequencing was performed for over 230 trial participants, of whom roughly 200 were given two doses of AZD1222 and approximately 26 were given two doses of MenACWY control vaccine. The full study reports these points: After two AZD1222 doses, spike-specific TCR breadth and depth were significantly higher than at day 0 and than in MenACWY recipients. Conclusions about previously exposed vaccinees were limited because only a handful of AZD1222 recipients were SARS-CoV-2 seropositive at baseline. In the small 56-69-year group, the increase in depth fell short of significance, most likely because of low power. Participants were mostly white British and included more females than males, and it was suggested by the authors that clonal diversity may have been underestimated. The whole spike protein was spanned by vaccine-associated CD4 TCRs, and dominant responses were seen in regions 160-218 and 743-854. Reportedly, almost half of the unique spike-specific TCRs recognized epitopes lying outside the regions that are mutated in the B.1.351 and B.1.1.7 variants. Because no samples from the day 14 peak response were available, repertoires could be characterized only after the peak T cell response.

As for this clone: Its antigen is currently not known. Base qualities are not at hand, and no much larger clone is one base apart.

Reading the label with the study, this specimen's time point is: baseline before first vaccination. Vaccinee samples came from UK trials COV001 and COV002, including a single-blind randomized controlled phase 2/3 trial of AZD1222 (ChAdOx1 nCoV-19) in healthy adults. For TCRbeta chain sequencing, PBMC samples were collected from trial participants at day 0 and at day 28 after the second dose. The CDR3 regions of human TCRbeta chains were subjected to immunosequencing. Under the source paper's analysis protocol: TCRs in the repertoires were matched against a reference library of SARS-CoV-2-specific TCRs that had been generated with the MIRA antigen-specificity platform. Breadth was defined as the fraction of unique TCRs that were SARS-CoV-2-associated, and depth was defined as the fraction of total T cells that were SARS-CoV-2-associated. Using the MIRA data, each spike-specific TCR was mapped to the spike region that the TCR reacts to and placed in a CD4 or CD8 class. Log10-transformed breadth and depth values were compared by one-way ANOVA with Sidak's multiple comparisons tests. Entries here come from immuneACCESS through TCRdb and include only in-frame sequences with V and J called. Some clones fail to appear in such tables; in the studies checked, an unresolved V gene covers under half of the shortfall, and the cause of the remainder is unknown. V and J calls and clone size come straight from that table; D and trimming were deduced from the DNA. The sample table lists around 130,000 clones, 75% to 90% of them with a count of one. Approximately 8.5% of the sample lies in the top ten.

V and J lose 4 bases and 7 bases, and a span of 22 bases separates them. The CDR1 and CDR2 encoded by the germline V gene (reference sequence) are GTSNPN and SVGIG. The CDR3 sequence holds 15 residues, the cysteine and phenylalanine included. The read is trimmed to its CDR3 DNA, 45 bases read in frame from base 1. This clonotype originated in an adult in good health. The material sequenced was peripheral blood, taken on day 0 of AZD1222 vaccination. This sequence uses TRBV30 and TRBJ1-1; TRBD1 is a possible D gene, resting on 6 matching bases. The DNA is TGTGCCTGGAACCGAGGCTACAGGGATGGCGGTGAAGCTTTCTTT. This translates into CAWNRGYRDGGEAFF.